The rows below give T cell receptor beta chains drawn from one sample of a study of blood T cell repertoires in COVID-19. Assay used: immunoSEQ multiplex PCR; TCRdb lists only in-frame clones, some missing. The sample consists of about 160,000 clones, 80% to 95% of them appearing once. Sequenced: peripheral blood. These receptors came from a woman aged 45-59 years with acute or convalescent COVID-19. Each CDR3 is given with its conserved first and last residue. A D gene is named only where the DNA matches it firmly. Not all rows give a size; the values are once, few, many and, for expanded clones, a class.

V,size,D,J,DNA,CDR3
TRBV7-9,NA,NA,TRBJ1-5,TGTGCCAGCAGCGCAGTGGGGACTGAGATTTTTAATCAGCCCCAGCATTTT,CASSAVGTEIFNQPQHF
TRBV27,NA,TRBD1,TRBJ1-5,TGTGCCAGCAGTTACGTAAGGACAGGGGGCGTTCAGCCCCAGCATTTT,CASSYVRTGGVQPQHF
TRBV4-1,NA,NA,TRBJ1-4,TGCGCCAGCAGCCAAGAAGGAGACTCCGAAAAACTGTTTTTT,CASSQEGDSEKLFF
TRBV6-6,once,TRBD1,TRBJ1-2,TGTGCCAGCAGTTACTCGGGACAGGAAGGGGGCTATGGCTACACCTTC,CASSYSGQEGGYGYTF
TRBV6-1,NA,NA,TRBJ1-3,TGTGCCAGCAGTGAATCGTATGGAGGGGCAGGCTCTGGAAACACCATATATTTT,CASSESYGGAGSGNTIYF
TRBV18,NA,NA,TRBJ1-1,TGTGCCAGCTCCTCGGGGGGGGCAAGGGACACTGAAGCTTTCTTT,CASSSGGARDTEAFF
TRBV6-5,NA,NA,TRBJ1-1,TGTGCCAGCAGAGAGCGCACTCCCGGTGAAGCTTTCTTT,CASRERTPGEAFF
TRBV11-2,NA,NA,TRBJ1-1,TGTGCCAGCAGCTTATCGGTGCGGGAGAACACTGAAGCTTTCTTT,CASSLSVRENTEAFF
TRBV18,NA,TRBD1,TRBJ1-4,TGTGCCAGCTCACAAGGACAGGGGGGCAATGAAAAACTGTTTTTT,CASSQGQGGNEKLFF
TRBV6-6,NA,NA,TRBJ1-4,TGTGCCAGCAGTCAGCGGGGGGGGAGGCGAGAAAAACTGTTTTTT,CASSQRGGRREKLFF
TRBV2,NA,NA,TRBJ1-2,TGTGCCATCACACAGGGATATGGCTACACCTTC,CAITQGYGYTF
TRBV10-3,NA,TRBD2,TRBJ2-1,TGTGCCATCAGTGAGTCAGGGGGGACTAGCGGGAGTGTTTACAATGAGCAGTTCTTC,CAISESGGTSGSVYNEQFF
TRBV2,NA,NA,TRBJ2-3,TGTGCCAGCAGTACAAGGGGTATTCAGCCCCAGTATTTT,CASSTRGIQPQYF
TRBV30,NA,TRBD2,TRBJ2-6,TGTGCCTGGAGAGCGGGGTACGGGGCCAACGTCCTGACTTTC,CAWRAGYGANVLTF
TRBV10-2,NA,NA,TRBJ1-1,TGCGCCAGCAGTGAGTCTATCGGGGGGTTTGGTGAAGCTTTCTTT,CASSESIGGFGEAFF
TRBV7-9,NA,TRBD1,TRBJ2-1,TGTGCCAGCAGCTTAGGGACAGGAAACAATGAGCAGTTCTTC,CASSLGTGNNEQFF
TRBV5-4,NA,NA,TRBJ2-1,TGTGCCAGCAGTCCCTCCCGACAGGCGGATGAGCAGTTCTTC,CASSPSRQADEQFF
TRBV9,NA,NA,TRBJ2-2,TGTGCCAGCAGCCGACCTCGGGACACCGGGGAGCTGTTTTTT,CASSRPRDTGELFF
TRBV7-6,NA,NA,TRBJ2-2,TGTGCCAGCAGCATCACCGGGGCCGGGGAGCTGTTTTTT,CASSITGAGELFF
TRBV7-3,NA,TRBD2,TRBJ2-2,TGTGCCAGCAGCCCAAGCGGGAGCGGGGACGGGGAGCTGTTTTTT,CASSPSGSGDGELFF
TRBV7-9,NA,NA,TRBJ2-5,TGTGCCAGCAGTAGATCGCCGGCCCAGGGCCTTCAAGAGACCCAGTACTTC,CASSRSPAQGLQETQYF
TRBV12-5,NA,NA,TRBJ1-2,TGTGCTAGTGGTTTGCAGGGTCTCTATGGCTACACCTTC,CASGLQGLYGYTF
TRBV7-2,few,TRBD2,TRBJ2-1,TGTGCCAGCAGCATTAGCGGGAGCAGCCACAATGAGCAGTTCTTC,CASSISGSSHNEQFF
TRBV2,NA,TRBD2,TRBJ2-5,TGTGCCAGCAGTGCATACCGGGGGGACCAAGAGACCCAGTACTTC,CASSAYRGDQETQYF
TRBV28,NA,NA,TRBJ2-1,TGTGCCAGCAGTTTATATCGGGTCTTAGAGCAGTTCTTC,CASSLYRVLEQFF
TRBV13,NA,TRBD2,TRBJ2-7,TGTGCCAGCAGCTCCCGCACTAGCGGGCCTTCCTACGAGCAGTACTTC,CASSSRTSGPSYEQYF
TRBV19,NA,NA,TRBJ1-5,TGTGCCAGTAGTATAGATTCAGTTTATCAGCCCCAGCATTTT,CASSIDSVYQPQHF
TRBV7-8,NA,TRBD2,TRBJ2-5,TGTGCCAGCAGCTTGACAGCGCCGGGACTAGCGGGGGCTCAAGAGACCCAGTACTTC,CASSLTAPGLAGAQETQYF
TRBV30,NA,NA,TRBJ1-1,TGTGCCTGGCCGCCTAATCGAACAGGTGAAGCTTTCTTT,CAWPPNRTGEAFF
TRBV9,NA,NA,TRBJ1-2,TGTGCCAGCAGCTCAGGACTGTTGAACTATGGCTACACCTTC,CASSSGLLNYGYTF
TRBV4-1,NA,NA,TRBJ1-5,TGCGCCAGCAGCCGCTCTCAGGGCCGGGGCAATCAGCCCCAGCATTTT,CASSRSQGRGNQPQHF
TRBV4-3,NA,NA,TRBJ2-7,TGCGCCAGCAGCCAAGAAATGGCTCCTTACGAGCAGTACTTC,CASSQEMAPYEQYF
TRBV5-1,NA,TRBD1,TRBJ2-1,TGCGCCAGCAGCTTGGACAGGGGATGGTATGAGCAGTTCTTC,CASSLDRGWYEQFF